This TCR beta chain was recovered during a study of blood T cells in healthy people across ages. Per sample, at least 5 micrograms of total RNA were extracted. Regarding this clonotype: Its target is not known. A read error may be the cause here, since a much bigger clone is one base away.

The study, taken as a whole, reports: Long-lived donors had more naive CD4+ cells and higher diversity than aged donors.

Sample-barcoded 5' priming and a J-beta primer mix drove a second PCR of roughly 6 to 12 cycles. TCRdb processed the 5' RACE reads anew with MiXCR; each CDR3 protein has one entry. The profile shows about 780,000 distinct CDR3 sequences, about half of them singletons. This TCR derives from an elderly man in good health. Input material: blood.

Here the CDR3 DNA reads TGCAGTGCTAGGATAGGAAGGAGCTATGGCTACACCTTC. Amino acids: CSARIGRSYGYTF. The chain combines TRBV20-1 with TRBJ1-2, with D hard to call. CDR1 DFQATT and CDR2 SNEGSKA come from the germline V gene (reference sequence). The CDR3 sequence is 13 residues long. Trimming shortened V by 3 bases and J by 4 bases, and 12 bases separated the two germline ends.